The TCR beta chain under discussion was sequenced for a study of glioma-infiltrating T cells. Amplification of TCR alpha and beta CDR3 regions from RNA used iRepertoire nested multiplex PCR. TCRdb processed the multiplex PCR reads anew with MiXCR; each CDR3 protein has one entry. This table holds 400,000 or so distinct CDR3 sequences, 41% found once. Germline loops: CDR1 MNHEY, CDR2 SVGEGT. The CDR3 is 17 amino acids. The count of this clonotype is one. The junction departs from the called germline gene at one end, perhaps through a read error. Input material: glioma tissue, nonneoplastic brain tissue, or PBMCs (not recorded which). This sequence was found in a human donor with low-grade glioma or glioblastoma, undergoing nonglioma brain surgery, or in good health (not recorded which). V gene TRBV6-2 or TRBV6-3 combines with J gene TRBJ2-3; TRBD2 agrees at 8 bases. CDR3 sequence: CASSQGPSGSSTGTQYF. The CDR3 region has the DNA TGTGCCAGCAGCCAAGGGCCGAGCGGGAGCAGCACAGGTACGCAGTATTTT.